These T cell receptor beta chains were read from a single sample in a study of OX40 agonist ivuxolimab in advanced cancers. TCRdb's copy holds only in-frame clones and misses some; the assay was immunoSEQ multiplex PCR. The repertoire holds 65,000 to 100,000 clones, with more than 85% as singletons. The starting material was CD4+ or CD8+ T cells sorted from blood, obtained in a trial of the OX40 agonist ivuxolimab. The source is an adult with an advanced solid tumor such as melanoma, head and neck, liver or kidney cancer. The CDR3 runs from the conserved cysteine through the conserved F or W. Each record gives: CDR3 DNA, CDR3 protein, J gene, D gene, V gene, clone size. D genes are given only for firm matches. A clone size is listed for some rows: how often the clone was seen (once, few, many), or a class if it is expanded.

TGCGCCAGTGGACAGGGCTGGAACACTGAAGCTTTCTTT,CASGQGWNTEAFF,TRBJ1-1,TRBD1,TRBV5-1,once
TGTGCCAGCAGTGATCTCGGGGGGGTAGCGGGAGCTGAGCAGTTCTTC,CASSDLGGVAGAEQFF,TRBJ2-1,TRBD2,TRBV25-1,-
TGTGCCAGCAGCGGAATAGCGGGAGGGTCCGAGCAGTACTTC,CASSGIAGGSEQYF,TRBJ2-7,TRBD2,TRBV5-5,-
TGTGCTAGCAGCTCCGGACAGGCGTCCGGGGAGCTGTTTTTT,CASSSGQASGELFF,TRBJ2-2,TRBD1,TRBV7-7,few
TGTGCCACCAGCAGAACTGCTCCGACGGGGCATGAAAAACTGTTTTTT,CATSRTAPTGHEKLFF,TRBJ1-4,-,TRBV15,-
TGTGCCTCCCAAAGCGGGGGGACGGAGACCCAGTACTTC,CASQSGGTETQYF,TRBJ2-5,TRBD2,TRBV27,-
TGTGCCAGTAGTATCTCCTTGACAGGGTGGGGCAATGAGCAGTTCTTC,CASSISLTGWGNEQFF,TRBJ2-1,TRBD1,TRBV19,-
TGCAGCGTACAGGGGGCCGGAACTGGGGCCAACGTCCTGACTTTC,CSVQGAGTGANVLTF,TRBJ2-6,TRBD1,TRBV29-1,-
TGTGCCAGCAGCTTTGGACCGATGAACACTGAAGCTTTCTTT,CASSFGPMNTEAFF,TRBJ1-1,-,TRBV7-8,-
TGTGCCAGCAGTTTAGGACAGCAAAATAGGCCCCAGCATTTT,CASSLGQQNRPQHF,TRBJ1-5,-,TRBV28,-
TGTGCCAGTAGTATGGTAGGGCGCAAAGTGACAATAGGAAAGCGAGAGACCCAGTACTTC,CASSMVGRKVTIGKRETQYF,TRBJ2-5,-,TRBV19,-
TGTGCCATCAGCATAAACAGGGGGTCCCAAGAGACCCAGTACTTC,CAISINRGSQETQYF,TRBJ2-5,TRBD1,TRBV10-3,-
TGTGCCAGCAGCCCTCAGAATGAGCAGTTCTTC,CASSPQNEQFF,TRBJ2-1,-,TRBV11-2,-
TGTGCCAGCAGACCGGGACCCACCTTCTCCGTGGGCTCCTACGAGCAGTACTTC,CASRPGPTFSVGSYEQYF,TRBJ2-7,-,TRBV27,-
TGTGCCAGCAGCTTAAATCAGGGGAGCTATGGCTACACCTTC,CASSLNQGSYGYTF,TRBJ1-2,-,TRBV7-2,-
TGTGCCAGCAGCCAAGATTCGGGGGGGGCCGGGTATGGCTACACCTTC,CASSQDSGGAGYGYTF,TRBJ1-2,-,TRBV4-2,-
TGTGCCAGCAGCTCCCACATCGCCCTGACTACCAGCTACGAGCAGTACTTC,CASSSHIALTTSYEQYF,TRBJ2-7,-,TRBV7-9,-
TGTGCCAGCTCACCTGACAGGATTTTCTACAATGAGCAGTTCTTC,CASSPDRIFYNEQFF,TRBJ2-1,-,TRBV18,-
TGTGCCAGCTCCCGGACAGGGAGCTCCTACGAGCAGTACTTC,CASSRTGSSYEQYF,TRBJ2-7,TRBD1,TRBV28,-
TGTGCCAGCAGTGGGGGGGCGGTGAACACTGAAGCTTTCTTT,CASSGGAVNTEAFF,TRBJ1-1,-,TRBV2,-